This T cell receptor (beta chain) came from a study of cytotoxic CD8 clonotypes in ibrutinib-treated CLL. V dropped 4 bases and J dropped 3 bases, with 13 bases sitting between them. This CDR3 is built from 15 residues. Germline V gene data show CDR1 as SGHRS and CDR2 as YFSETQ. From cryopreserved PBMCs came 1.5 to 2.5 micrograms of genomic DNA used for TCR beta libraries. Points from the study as a whole: Baseline values of clonality outstripped age-matched healthy donors and followed circulating CD8+ T-cell counts. Public clonotypes were uncommon and contracted or stayed stable on treatment.

Comments on this clone: Antigen specificity is unknown.

A 1 in 200,000 to 1 in 1 million T cell depth was the sequencing target. Using immunoSEQ multiplex PCR, the repertoire was profiled, and TCRdb retains in-frame clones only, with some absent. This table holds 300,000 or so clones, roughly two thirds found once. This chain links TRBV5-1 with TRBJ2-2, with D possibly matching TRBD1 (6 bases). The clonotype was recovered from a human donor with chronic lymphocytic leukemia. The sequencing here drew on PBMCs, taken after 36 months of ibrutinib treatment. Here the CDR3 reads CASSPRDTYTGELFF. CDR3 bases: TGCGCCAGCAGCCCAAGGGACACGTACACCGGGGAGCTGTTTTTT.